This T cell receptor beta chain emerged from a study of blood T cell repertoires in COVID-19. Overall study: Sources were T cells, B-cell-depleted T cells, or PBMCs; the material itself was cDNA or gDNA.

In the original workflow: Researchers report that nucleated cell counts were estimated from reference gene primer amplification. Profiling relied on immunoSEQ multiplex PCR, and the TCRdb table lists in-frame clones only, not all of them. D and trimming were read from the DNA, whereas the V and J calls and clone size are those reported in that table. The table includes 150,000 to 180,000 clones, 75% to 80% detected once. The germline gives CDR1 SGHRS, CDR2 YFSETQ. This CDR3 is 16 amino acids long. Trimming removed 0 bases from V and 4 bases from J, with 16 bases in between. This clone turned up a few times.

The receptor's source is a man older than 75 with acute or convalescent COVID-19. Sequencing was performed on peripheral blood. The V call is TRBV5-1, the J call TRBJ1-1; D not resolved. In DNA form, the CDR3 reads TGCGCCAGCAGCTTGGTAGGGCTGCGGGTTGGCACTGAAGCTTTCTTT. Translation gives CASSLVGLRVGTEAFF.